This T cell receptor beta chain was obtained from a study of blood T cell repertoires in COVID-19. The overall study: Whether acute or convalescent, the COVID-19 samples came from the United States, Italy and Spain. Sources were T cells, B-cell-depleted T cells, or PBMCs; the material itself was cDNA or gDNA.

Seattle patients were enrolled during active infection and followed longitudinally. Per the germline V gene, CDR1 is SEHNR and CDR2 is FQNEAQ (reference sequence). With V trimmed by 5 bases and J by 4 bases, 10 bases remained unmatched. The CDR3 contains 15 residues. Authors' methods: Nucleated cell number was recorded as an estimate derived from reference gene primer amplification. Using immunoSEQ multiplex PCR, the repertoire was profiled, and TCRdb retains in-frame clones only, with some absent. V and J calls and clone size are those listed in that table; D and trimming were worked out from the DNA. The sample records around 200,000 clones, 83% being singletons.

The specimen was peripheral blood. This chain links TRBV7-9 with TRBJ1-2; 7 bases are a match to TRBD1. The TCR comes from a woman aged 25 to 45 with COVID-19, enrolled during active disease. CDR3 in DNA: TGTGCCAGCAGCCCTTATTCAGGGGGAGCCTATGGCTACACCTTC. Its protein product is CASSPYSGGAYGYTF.